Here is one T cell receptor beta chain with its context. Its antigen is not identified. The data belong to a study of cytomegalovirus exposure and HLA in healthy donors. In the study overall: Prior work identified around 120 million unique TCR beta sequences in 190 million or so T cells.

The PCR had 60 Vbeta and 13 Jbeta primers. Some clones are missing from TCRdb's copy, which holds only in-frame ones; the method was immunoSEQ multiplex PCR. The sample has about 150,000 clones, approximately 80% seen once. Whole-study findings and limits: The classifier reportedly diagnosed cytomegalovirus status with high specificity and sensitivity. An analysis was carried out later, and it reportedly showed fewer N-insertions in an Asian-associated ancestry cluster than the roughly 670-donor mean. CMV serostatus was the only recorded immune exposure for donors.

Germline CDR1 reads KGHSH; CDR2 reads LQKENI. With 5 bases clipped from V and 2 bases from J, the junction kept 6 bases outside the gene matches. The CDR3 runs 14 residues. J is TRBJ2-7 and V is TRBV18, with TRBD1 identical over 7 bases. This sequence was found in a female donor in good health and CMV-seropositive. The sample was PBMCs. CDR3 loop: CASSYDRVTYEQYF. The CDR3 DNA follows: TGTGCCAGCTCATACGACAGGGTCACCTACGAGCAGTACTTC. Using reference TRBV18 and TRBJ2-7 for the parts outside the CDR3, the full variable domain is NAGVMQNPRHLVRRRGQEARLRCSPMKGHSHVYWYRQLPEEGLKFMVYLQKENIIDESGMPKERFSAEFPKEGPSILRIQQVVRGDSAAYFCASSYDRVTYEQYFGPGTRLTVT.